Below, 11 T cell receptor beta chains from the same sample are listed, as sequenced in a study of blood T cell repertoires in COVID-19. The assay was immunoSEQ multiplex PCR, and TCRdb's table has in-frame clones only and misses some. The sample includes about 100,000 clones, roughly 77% of them seen just once. Sequences were obtained from peripheral blood. Every receptor here comes from a human donor in a cohort sampled during active COVID-19.

This rearrangement joins TRBV27 to TRBJ1-5, with D perhaps TRBD1 (6 bases). The germline CDR1 and CDR2 sequences are MNHEY and SMNVEV (reference sequence). The germline V and J ends were trimmed by 6 bases and 1 base, with 13 bases remaining between them. The CDR3 has 15 residues. The CDR3 spells CASRQGIISNQPQHF. CDR3 DNA: TGTGCCAGCAGACAGGGTATAATAAGCAATCAGCCCCAGCATTTT.

The V gene is TRBV11-1, the J gene TRBJ2-5; tentatively, D is TRBD1 (7 bases). The CDR3 loop spans 14 amino acids. CDR1 and CDR2 (germline): SGHAT, FQDESV (reference sequence). The V gene lost 4 bases and the J gene lost 8 bases, with 17 bases spanning the gap. CDR3 DNA: TGTGCCAGCAGCTCCCCGGGGGACAGCTTTACCCAGTACTTC. It specifies CASSSPGDSFTQYF.

This clone turned up a few times. This chain uses TRBV28 with TRBJ2-2, with TRBD2 identical over 7 bases. Trimming at V came to 5 bases and at J to 6 bases, leaving 9 bases not matched to a gene. The CDR3 is 15 residues long. CDR1 is MDHEN and CDR2 is SYDVKM in the germline V gene. CDR3 sequence reads: CASSPGWRGSGELFF. CDR3 in DNA: TGTGCCAGCAGTCCTGGATGGCGGGGGTCCGGGGAGCTGTTTTTT.

This chain uses TRBV29-1 with TRBJ1-4; the match to TRBD1 covers 7 bases. Germline V lookup: CDR1 SQVTM, CDR2 ANQGSEA. The CDR3 extends over 15 amino acids. V was pared by 6 bases and J by 2 bases, with 9 bases of the junction left unmatched. CDR3 sequence (DNA): TGCAGCGTATCGCCCGGGGGACAGACTAATGAAAAACTGTTTTTT. This gives the protein CSVSPGGQTNEKLFF.

V and J are TRBV28 and TRBJ2-7; 7 bases align to TRBD2. The CDR3 covers 16 residues. Germline CDR1 is MDHEN and CDR2 is SYDVKM. V dropped 6 bases and J dropped 4; count of bases not matched to a gene: 15. This CDR3 is CASSTPAGGGSYEQYF. The CDR3 DNA reads as TGTGCCAGCAGCACCCCGGCGGGCGGGGGTAGTTACGAGCAGTACTTC.

The CDR3 spells CASSLGLAGRRYEQYF. The CDR3 nucleotides are TGCGCCAGCAGCTTGGGACTAGCGGGACGCCGCTACGAGCAGTACTTC. The chain joins TRBV5-1 to TRBJ2-7, with 11 bases aligning to TRBD2. The CDR3 consists of 16 residues. J lost 3 bases, V lost 0 bases, and 5 bases had no gene match. The germline V gene encodes CDR1 SGHRS and CDR2 YFSETQ.

A remark on this clone: The junction departs from germline at one end; a sequencing error may be responsible. The chain joins TRBV7-7 to TRBJ2-7; TRBD2 agrees at 10 bases. CDR3 length: 15 residues. Germline lookup yields CDR1 SSHAT and CDR2 FNYEAQ (reference sequence). CDR3 DNA: TGTGCTAGCAGCTTAGACCTAGCGGGAGAGGGAGAGCAGTACTTC. Its translation is CASSLDLAGEGEQYF.

The rearrangement links TRBV4-2 to TRBJ2-3, with 12 nucleotides matching TRBD2. The CDR3 loop spans 16 amino acids. The V and J ends lost 1 base and 4 bases, in that order; junction bases with no gene match: 3. The germline V gene has CDR1 LGHNA and CDR2 YNFKEQ. CDR3 protein: CASSQVTSGRSDTQYF. Written as DNA, the CDR3 is TGTGCCAGCAGCCAAGTGACTAGCGGGAGATCAGATACGCAGTATTTT.

The chain uses TRBV30 and TRBJ1-2; D might be TRBD1 (5 bases). CDR3 length: 13 amino acids. Trimming cost V 2 bases and J 7 bases, with 14 bases left between them. CDR1 is GTSNPN, CDR2 SVGIG, per germline (reference sequence). CDR3 amino acids: CAWSSYRQSGYTF. CDR3 sequence (DNA): TGTGCCTGGAGTTCCTATCGACAGTCTGGCTACACCTTC.

This chain connects TRBV6-2 or TRBV6-3 to TRBJ2-1; a weak D match, TRBD1 (7 bases). The length of the CDR3 is 13 residues. Germline values: CDR1 MNHEY, CDR2 SVGEGT. The V end was cut by 5 bases, the J end by 8 bases, with 13 bases between. The CDR3 DNA reads TGTGCCAGCAGTCCCTCAGGGGGGTATGAGCAGTTCTTC. Its protein is CASSPSGGYEQFF.

The chain is built from TRBV7-9 and TRBJ2-3; D call uncertain. The CDR3 runs to 14 residues. V dropped 3 bases and J dropped 0 bases, with 7 bases sitting between them. CDR1 is SEHNR and CDR2 is FQNEAQ in the germline V gene (reference sequence). For the CDR3, the DNA is TGTGCCAGCAGCTTTGGGCAGAGCACAGATACGCAGTATTTT. It specifies CASSFGQSTDTQYF.